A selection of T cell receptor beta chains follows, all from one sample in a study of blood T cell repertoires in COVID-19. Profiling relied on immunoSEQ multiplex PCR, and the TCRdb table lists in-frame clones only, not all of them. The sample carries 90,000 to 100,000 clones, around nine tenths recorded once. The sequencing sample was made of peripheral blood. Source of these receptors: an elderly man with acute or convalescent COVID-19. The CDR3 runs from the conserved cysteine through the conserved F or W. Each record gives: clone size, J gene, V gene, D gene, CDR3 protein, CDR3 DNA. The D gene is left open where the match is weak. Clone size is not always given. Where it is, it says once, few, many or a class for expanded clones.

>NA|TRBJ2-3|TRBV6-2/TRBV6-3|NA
CASSTFSVGGTDTQYF
TGTGCCAGCAGTACGTTTTCGGTAGGAGGCACAGATACGCAGTATTTT
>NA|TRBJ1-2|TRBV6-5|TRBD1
CASSYAGGENGYTF
TGTGCCAGCAGTTACGCAGGGGGCGAGAATGGCTACACCTTC
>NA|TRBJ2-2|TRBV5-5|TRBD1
CASSLAGTANTGELFF
TGTGCCAGCAGCTTGGCTGGGACAGCTAACACCGGGGAGCTGTTTTTT
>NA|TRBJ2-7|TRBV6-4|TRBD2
CASSKLGAGGYRDEQYF
TGTGCCAGCAGCAAACTGGGGGCGGGAGGGTATAGGGACGAGCAGTACTTC
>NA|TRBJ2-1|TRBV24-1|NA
CATSEGGSTGDNEQFF
TGTGCCACCAGTGAGGGAGGGTCGACAGGGGACAATGAGCAGTTCTTC
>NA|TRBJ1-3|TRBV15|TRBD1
CATSRDTGAGNTIYF
TGTGCCACCAGCAGAGACACAGGGGCAGGAAACACCATATATTTT
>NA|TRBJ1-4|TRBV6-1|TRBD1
CASSEWGQDEKLFF
TGTGCCAGCAGTGAATGGGGACAGGATGAAAAACTGTTTTTT
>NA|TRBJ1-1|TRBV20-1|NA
CSASKQGNTEAFF
TGCAGTGCTAGTAAACAGGGGAACACTGAAGCTTTCTTT
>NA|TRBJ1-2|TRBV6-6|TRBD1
CASNPGQGRYGYTF
TGTGCCAGCAATCCGGGACAGGGAAGGTATGGCTACACCTTC
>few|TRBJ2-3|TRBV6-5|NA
CASSRLQGTDTQYF
TGTGCCAGCAGCCGACTACAGGGAACAGATACGCAGTATTTT
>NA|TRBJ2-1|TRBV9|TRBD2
CASSSRLAGGESQFF
TGTGCCAGCAGCTCCCGACTAGCGGGAGGGGAATCGCAGTTCTTC
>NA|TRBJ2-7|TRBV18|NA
CASSPLSEAYEQYF
TGTGCCAGCTCACCACTTTCTGAGGCCTACGAGCAGTACTTC
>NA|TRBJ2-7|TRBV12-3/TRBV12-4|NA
CASSVVTSSEQYF
TGTGCCAGCAGTGTCGTTACTAGTTCCGAGCAGTACTTC
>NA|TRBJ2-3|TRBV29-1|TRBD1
CSVEDQGVDTQYF
TGCAGCGTTGAAGATCAGGGGGTAGATACGCAGTATTTT
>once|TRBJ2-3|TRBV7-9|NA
CASSLAGPVDTQYF
TGTGCCAGCAGCTTAGCGGGGCCCGTGGATACGCAGTATTTT
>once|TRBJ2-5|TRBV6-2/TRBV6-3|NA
CASSTGETQYF
TGTGCCAGCAGCACGGGGGAGACCCAGTACTTC
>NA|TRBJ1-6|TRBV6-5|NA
CASTTQGYNSPLHF
TGTGCCAGCACCACACAGGGATATAATTCACCCCTCCACTTT
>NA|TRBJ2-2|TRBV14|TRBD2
CASSPLGGLAGDFGELFF
TGTGCCAGCAGCCCCCTAGGAGGGCTAGCGGGAGATTTTGGGGAGCTGTTTTTT
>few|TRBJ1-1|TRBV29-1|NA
CSVEVGGGKAFF
TGCAGCGTTGAAGTTGGCGGGGGCAAAGCTTTCTTT
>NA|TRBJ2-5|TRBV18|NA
CASSPSGEETQYF
TGTGCCAGCTCACCATCCGGGGAGGAGACCCAGTACTTC
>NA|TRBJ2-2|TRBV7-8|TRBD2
CASRRMGRGSGELFF
TGTGCCAGCAGACGTATGGGGCGGGGGAGCGGGGAGCTGTTTTTT
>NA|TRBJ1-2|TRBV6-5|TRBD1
CASGTANYGYTF
TGTGCCAGCGGGACAGCCAACTATGGCTACACCTTC
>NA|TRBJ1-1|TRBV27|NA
CASSFGGLTEAFF
TGTGCCAGCAGTTTCGGGGGGCTTACTGAAGCTTTCTTT
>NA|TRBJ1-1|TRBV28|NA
CASSFQRGWNTEAFF
TGTGCCAGCAGTTTTCAGCGGGGGTGGAACACTGAAGCTTTCTTT
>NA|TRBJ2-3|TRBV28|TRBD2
CASSLVGGSTDTQYF
TGTGCCAGCAGTTTAGTGGGAGGGAGCACAGATACGCAGTATTTT
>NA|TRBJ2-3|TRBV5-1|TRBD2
CASSWGLAGGPGDTQYF
TGCGCCAGCAGCTGGGGACTAGCGGGAGGCCCAGGGGATACGCAGTATTTT
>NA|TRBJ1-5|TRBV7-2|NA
CASSFRQGNQPQHF
TGTGCCAGCAGCTTCCGACAGGGCAATCAGCCCCAGCATTTT
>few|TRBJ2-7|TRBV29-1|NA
CSVRTAPYEQYF
TGCAGCGTTAGGACAGCACCCTACGAGCAGTACTTC
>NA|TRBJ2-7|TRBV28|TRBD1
CASSLQKPGTGSYEQYF
TGTGCCAGCAGTCTTCAGAAACCCGGGACAGGGTCCTACGAGCAGTACTTC
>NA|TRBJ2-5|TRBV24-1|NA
CATSDGGQETQYF
TGTGCCACCAGTGACGGCGGTCAAGAGACCCAGTACTTC
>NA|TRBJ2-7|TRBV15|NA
CATSRDNAGTGEQYF
TGTGCCACCAGCAGAGATAATGCGGGAACGGGGGAGCAGTACTTC
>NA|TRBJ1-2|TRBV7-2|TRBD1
CASSFSPGTGSYGYTF
TGTGCCAGCAGCTTTAGTCCCGGGACAGGTTCCTATGGCTACACCTTC
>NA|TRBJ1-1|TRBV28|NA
CASSLHMDTEAFF
TGTGCCAGCAGTTTACACATGGACACTGAAGCTTTCTTT
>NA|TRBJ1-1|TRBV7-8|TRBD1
CASSWGQEGTEAFF
TGTGCCAGCAGCTGGGGACAGGAGGGCACTGAAGCTTTCTTT
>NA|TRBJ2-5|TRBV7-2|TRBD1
CASTAGQGAGGETQYF
TGTGCCAGCACCGCCGGACAGGGTGCTGGGGGAGAGACCCAGTACTTC
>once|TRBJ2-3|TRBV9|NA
CASSVGAGVGDTQYF
TGTGCCAGCAGCGTAGGAGCAGGGGTAGGAGATACGCAGTATTTT
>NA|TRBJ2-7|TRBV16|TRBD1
CASSQAGGESSYEQYF
TGTGCCAGCAGCCAAGCAGGGGGCGAAAGCTCCTACGAGCAGTACTTC
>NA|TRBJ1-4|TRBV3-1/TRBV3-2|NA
CASSPAAINEKLFF
TGTGCCAGCAGCCCGGCAGCGATTAATGAAAAACTGTTTTTT
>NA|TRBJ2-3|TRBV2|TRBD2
CASSRRTSGRSDTQYF
TGTGCCAGCAGCCGGAGGACTAGCGGGAGGTCAGATACGCAGTATTTT
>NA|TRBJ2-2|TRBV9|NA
CASSPRQVQEKSGELFF
TGTGCCAGCAGCCCTCGACAGGTCCAAGAGAAGAGCGGGGAGCTGTTTTTT
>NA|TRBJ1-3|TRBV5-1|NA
CASSLATAPGNTIYF
TGCGCCAGCAGCTTGGCGACAGCTCCGGGAAACACCATATATTTT
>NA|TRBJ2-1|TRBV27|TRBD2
CASSFGTSGSRGNEQFF
TGTGCCAGCAGTTTCGGGACTAGCGGGAGTAGGGGCAATGAGCAGTTCTTC
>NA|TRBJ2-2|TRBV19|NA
CASSTLQGRNTGELFF
TGTGCCAGTAGTACCTTACAGGGAAGGAACACCGGGGAGCTGTTTTTT
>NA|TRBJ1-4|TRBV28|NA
CASSFGAVEKLFF
TGTGCCAGCAGTTTTGGGGCAGTTGAAAAACTGTTTTTT
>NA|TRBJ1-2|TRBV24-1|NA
CATSDSTRIRYTF
TGTGCCACCAGTGATTCCACCAGGATCCGCTACACCTTC
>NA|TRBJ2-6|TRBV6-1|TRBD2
CASSDRLARSGANVLTF
TGTGCCAGCAGTGATCGACTAGCCCGATCTGGGGCCAACGTCCTGACTTTC
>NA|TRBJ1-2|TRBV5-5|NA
CASEPGVGNGYTF
TGTGCCAGCGAACCCGGAGTAGGCAATGGCTACACCTTC
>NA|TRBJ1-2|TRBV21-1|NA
CASSNGTGSYGYTF
TGTGCCAGCAGCAACGGGACAGGGAGTTATGGCTACACCTTC